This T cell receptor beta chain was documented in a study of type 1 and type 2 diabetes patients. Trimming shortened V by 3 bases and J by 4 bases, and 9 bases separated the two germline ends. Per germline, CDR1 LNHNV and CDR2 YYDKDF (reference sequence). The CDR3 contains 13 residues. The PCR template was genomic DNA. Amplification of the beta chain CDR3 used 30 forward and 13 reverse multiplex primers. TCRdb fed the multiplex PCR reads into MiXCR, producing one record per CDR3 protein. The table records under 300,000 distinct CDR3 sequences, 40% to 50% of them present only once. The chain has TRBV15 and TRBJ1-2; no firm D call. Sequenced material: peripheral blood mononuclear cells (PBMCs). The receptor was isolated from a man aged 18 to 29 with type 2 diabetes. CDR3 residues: CATSSDRFYGYTF. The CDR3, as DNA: TGTGCCACCAGCAGTGACCGATTCTATGGCTACACCTTC.